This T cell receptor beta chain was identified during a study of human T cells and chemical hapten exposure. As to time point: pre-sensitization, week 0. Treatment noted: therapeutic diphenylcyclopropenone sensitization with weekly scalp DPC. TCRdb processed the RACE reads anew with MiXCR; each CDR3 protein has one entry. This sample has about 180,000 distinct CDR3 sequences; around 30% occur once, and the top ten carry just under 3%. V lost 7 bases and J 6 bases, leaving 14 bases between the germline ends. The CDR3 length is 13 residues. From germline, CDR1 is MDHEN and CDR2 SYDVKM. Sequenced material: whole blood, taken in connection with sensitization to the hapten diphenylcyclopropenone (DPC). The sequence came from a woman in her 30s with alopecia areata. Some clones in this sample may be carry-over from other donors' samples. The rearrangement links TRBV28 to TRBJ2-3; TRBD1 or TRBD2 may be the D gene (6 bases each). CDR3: CASTGGSEDTQYF. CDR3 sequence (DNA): TGTGCCAGCACCGGGGGCTCCGAGGATACGCAGTATTTT.